A selection of T cell receptor beta chains follows, all from one sample in a study of blood T cells in healthy people across ages. MiXCR, applied by TCRdb to the 5' RACE reads, yields one record per CDR3 protein. There are roughly 680,000 distinct CDR3 sequences in the sample; roughly 20% occur only once, and 3.5% to 4% lies in the top ten. The sequenced sample was blood. The receptors were sampled from a man between 65 and 85 years old in good health. Both conserved end residues are part of each CDR3. The order of the fields is V gene, D gene, clone size, J gene, CDR3 length, CDR3 protein, CDR3 DNA. D genes are given only for firm matches. Rows give clone size only sometimes, using once, few, many, or a class for an expanded clone.

v_call: TRBV7-3; d_call: -; clone_size: -; j_call: TRBJ2-3; cdr3_length: 15; cdr3_aa: CASSLTRLSTDTQYF; cdr3_nt: TGTGCCAGCAGCTTAACTAGACTTAGCACAGATACGCAGTATTTT
v_call: TRBV20-1; d_call: TRBD2; clone_size: few; j_call: TRBJ2-1; cdr3_length: 13; cdr3_aa: CSALLAGVNEQFF; cdr3_nt: TGCAGTGCCCTACTAGCGGGAGTTAATGAGCAGTTCTTC
v_call: TRBV5-6; d_call: TRBD2; clone_size: few; j_call: TRBJ2-1; cdr3_length: 17; cdr3_aa: CASSLRTSGKIGNEQFF; cdr3_nt: TGTGCCAGCAGCTTAAGGACTAGCGGGAAGATAGGCAATGAGCAGTTCTTC
v_call: TRBV5-1; d_call: -; clone_size: once; j_call: TRBJ2-7; cdr3_length: 12; cdr3_aa: CASSSEAREQYF; cdr3_nt: TGCGCCAGCAGTTCCGAGGCGCGGGAGCAGTACTTC
v_call: TRBV7-2; d_call: -; clone_size: -; j_call: TRBJ2-7; cdr3_length: 15; cdr3_aa: CASSLERSYQREQYF; cdr3_nt: TGTGCCAGCAGCTTAGAGAGGTCGTACCAGAGGGAGCAGTACTTC
v_call: TRBV20-1; d_call: TRBD1; clone_size: -; j_call: TRBJ2-7; cdr3_length: 15; cdr3_aa: CSARDGQGAGYEQYF; cdr3_nt: TGCAGTGCTAGAGATGGGCAGGGGGCCGGGTACGAGCAGTACTTC
v_call: TRBV11-2; d_call: -; clone_size: few; j_call: TRBJ1-6; cdr3_length: 14; cdr3_aa: CASSSGSDNSPLHF; cdr3_nt: TGTGCCAGCAGCTCGGGATCAGATAATTCACCCCTCCACTTT
v_call: TRBV6-2/TRBV6-3; d_call: TRBD2; clone_size: -; j_call: TRBJ2-1; cdr3_length: 16; cdr3_aa: CASSQRTSGRAAEQFF; cdr3_nt: TGTGCCAGCAGTCAAAGGACTAGCGGGAGGGCTGCTGAGCAGTTCTTC
v_call: TRBV6-5; d_call: -; clone_size: -; j_call: TRBJ2-3; cdr3_length: 13; cdr3_aa: CASGFSGSDTQYF; cdr3_nt: TGTGCCAGCGGTTTCTCGGGATCAGATACGCAGTATTTT
v_call: TRBV3-1; d_call: TRBD2; clone_size: few; j_call: TRBJ2-5; cdr3_length: 16; cdr3_aa: CASSQIGTSGKETQYF; cdr3_nt: TGTGCCAGCAGCCAAATTGGGACTAGCGGGAAAGAGACCCAGTACTTC
v_call: TRBV11-2; d_call: TRBD2; clone_size: -; j_call: TRBJ2-1; cdr3_length: 17; cdr3_aa: CASSGGTSGRPGNEQFF; cdr3_nt: TGTGCCAGCAGTGGCGGGACTAGCGGGAGGCCAGGGAATGAGCAGTTCTTC
v_call: TRBV7-3; d_call: TRBD2; clone_size: -; j_call: TRBJ2-3; cdr3_length: 16; cdr3_aa: CASSPTSGRWTDTQYF; cdr3_nt: TGTGCCAGCAGCCCAACTAGCGGGAGGTGGACAGATACGCAGTATTTT
v_call: TRBV13; d_call: -; clone_size: many; j_call: TRBJ1-2; cdr3_length: 14; cdr3_aa: CASSSYLGGNGYTF; cdr3_nt: TGTGCCAGCAGCTCCTACCTCGGAGGGAATGGCTACACCTTC
v_call: TRBV5-1; d_call: -; clone_size: few; j_call: TRBJ1-2; cdr3_length: 13; cdr3_aa: CASSLAPDSSYTF; cdr3_nt: TGCGCCAGCAGCTTGGCCCCCGACTCTAGCTACACCTTC
v_call: TRBV7-2; d_call: -; clone_size: once; j_call: TRBJ2-7; cdr3_length: 14; cdr3_aa: CASSSGVRSYEQYF; cdr3_nt: TGTGCCAGCAGCTCCGGGGTTAGGTCCTACGAGCAGTACTTC
v_call: TRBV29-1; d_call: -; clone_size: -; j_call: TRBJ2-5; cdr3_length: 10; cdr3_aa: CSVSGEIQYF; cdr3_nt: TGCAGCGTGTCCGGGGAGATCCAGTACTTC
v_call: TRBV19; d_call: TRBD2; clone_size: -; j_call: TRBJ2-1; cdr3_length: 16; cdr3_aa: CASSRSGSSPWNEQFF; cdr3_nt: TGTGCCAGTAGTCGAAGCGGGAGCTCCCCCTGGAATGAGCAGTTCTTC
v_call: TRBV20-1; d_call: -; clone_size: few; j_call: TRBJ2-3; cdr3_length: 11; cdr3_aa: CSAGRTDTQYF; cdr3_nt: TGCAGTGCGGGCCGCACAGATACGCAGTATTTT
v_call: TRBV5-1; d_call: -; clone_size: many; j_call: TRBJ2-6; cdr3_length: 16; cdr3_aa: CASSLVGTSGANVLTF; cdr3_nt: TGCGCCAGCAGCTTGGTGGGAACCTCTGGGGCCAACGTCCTGACTTTC
v_call: TRBV5-1; d_call: -; clone_size: -; j_call: TRBJ2-3; cdr3_length: 12; cdr3_aa: CASSFRTDTQYF; cdr3_nt: TGCGCCAGCAGCTTCCGGACAGATACGCAGTATTTT
v_call: TRBV18; d_call: -; clone_size: few; j_call: TRBJ1-4; cdr3_length: 16; cdr3_aa: CASSPQGPIIDEKLFF; cdr3_nt: TGTGCCAGCTCACCACAAGGACCAATTATTGACGAAAAACTGTTTTTT
v_call: TRBV6-5; d_call: -; clone_size: -; j_call: TRBJ2-5; cdr3_length: 14; cdr3_aa: CASSWGQGLETQYF; cdr3_nt: TGTGCCAGCAGTTGGGGACAAGGCCTAGAGACCCAGTACTTC
v_call: TRBV14; d_call: -; clone_size: few; j_call: TRBJ2-5; cdr3_length: 14; cdr3_aa: CASSQDLTGETQYF; cdr3_nt: TGTGCCAGCAGCCAAGATTTAACCGGGGAGACCCAGTACTTC
v_call: TRBV6-1; d_call: -; clone_size: few; j_call: TRBJ2-1; cdr3_length: 18; cdr3_aa: CASRFWLAPKSSYNEQFF; cdr3_nt: TGTGCCAGCAGATTCTGGCTAGCGCCTAAGAGCTCCTACAATGAGCAGTTCTTC
v_call: TRBV5-1; d_call: -; clone_size: few; j_call: TRBJ2-3; cdr3_length: 14; cdr3_aa: CASSLSASTDTQYF; cdr3_nt: TGCGCCAGCAGCTTGTCGGCCAGCACAGATACGCAGTATTTT
v_call: TRBV3-1; d_call: -; clone_size: -; j_call: TRBJ2-7; cdr3_length: 15; cdr3_aa: CASSQEIGLIYEQYF; cdr3_nt: TGTGCCAGCAGCCAAGAAATAGGACTAATCTACGAGCAGTACTTC
v_call: TRBV10-3; d_call: TRBD2; clone_size: -; j_call: TRBJ2-7; cdr3_length: 15; cdr3_aa: CAISDGSGRGDERYF; cdr3_nt: TGTGCCATCAGTGATGGGAGCGGGAGAGGTGACGAGCGGTACTTC
v_call: TRBV7-2; d_call: -; clone_size: many; j_call: TRBJ2-7; cdr3_length: 15; cdr3_aa: CASSLSHEDLYEQYF; cdr3_nt: TGTGCCAGCAGCTTATCGCATGAGGACCTCTACGAGCAGTACTTC
v_call: TRBV6-5; d_call: -; clone_size: -; j_call: TRBJ2-1; cdr3_length: 15; cdr3_aa: CASSYRGLNYNEQFF; cdr3_nt: TGTGCCAGCAGTTATAGAGGCCTGAATTACAATGAGCAGTTCTTC
v_call: TRBV2; d_call: TRBD1; clone_size: many; j_call: TRBJ1-2; cdr3_length: 12; cdr3_aa: CASRERGHGYTF; cdr3_nt: TGTGCCAGCAGGGAAAGGGGGCACGGCTACACCTTC
v_call: TRBV28; d_call: TRBD2; clone_size: few; j_call: TRBJ2-5; cdr3_length: 18; cdr3_aa: CASSSFQPLAGDEETQYF; cdr3_nt: TGTGCCAGCAGTTCATTCCAACCCCTAGCGGGAGACGAAGAGACTCAGTACTTC
v_call: TRBV19; d_call: TRBD1; clone_size: -; j_call: TRBJ1-1; cdr3_length: 14; cdr3_aa: CASSMRRTGLIAFF; cdr3_nt: TGTGCCAGTAGTATGCGACGGACAGGGTTAATAGCTTTCTTT
v_call: TRBV3-1; d_call: -; clone_size: many; j_call: TRBJ2-1; cdr3_length: 12; cdr3_aa: CASSQIGNEQFF; cdr3_nt: TGTGCCAGCAGCCAAATCGGGAATGAGCAGTTCTTC
v_call: TRBV4-2; d_call: -; clone_size: -; j_call: TRBJ2-3; cdr3_length: 14; cdr3_aa: CASSERRDTDTQYF; cdr3_nt: TGTGCCAGCAGTGAGCGGAGGGACACAGATACGCAGTATTTT
v_call: TRBV7-3; d_call: -; clone_size: many; j_call: TRBJ2-1; cdr3_length: 16; cdr3_aa: CASSLGLGDYYNEQFF; cdr3_nt: TGTGCCAGCAGCTTGGGTTTAGGGGATTACTACAATGAGCAGTTCTTC
v_call: TRBV12-3/TRBV12-4; d_call: -; clone_size: few; j_call: TRBJ1-5; cdr3_length: 14; cdr3_aa: CASSPDLGGQPQHF; cdr3_nt: TGTGCCAGCAGTCCGGACCTAGGGGGTCAGCCCCAGCATTTT
v_call: TRBV7-9; d_call: -; clone_size: few; j_call: TRBJ2-5; cdr3_length: 14; cdr3_aa: CASSSSKNQETQYF; cdr3_nt: TGTGCCAGCAGCTCCTCGAAAAACCAAGAGACCCAGTACTTC
v_call: TRBV3-1; d_call: TRBD1; clone_size: -; j_call: TRBJ1-2; cdr3_length: 13; cdr3_aa: CASSQAQGEGYTF; cdr3_nt: TGTGCCAGCAGCCAAGCACAGGGGGAAGGCTACACCTTC
v_call: TRBV6-2/TRBV6-3; d_call: TRBD2; clone_size: -; j_call: TRBJ2-1; cdr3_length: 16; cdr3_aa: CASSDGTSGRAIEQFF; cdr3_nt: TGTGCCAGCAGTGATGGGACTAGCGGGAGGGCAATCGAGCAGTTCTTC
v_call: TRBV9; d_call: -; clone_size: few; j_call: TRBJ2-1; cdr3_length: 13; cdr3_aa: CASSAHEWNEQFF; cdr3_nt: TGTGCCAGCAGCGCCCACGAGTGGAATGAGCAGTTCTTC
v_call: TRBV18; d_call: -; clone_size: -; j_call: TRBJ1-6; cdr3_length: 17; cdr3_aa: CASSPQLRMAHNSPLHF; cdr3_nt: TGTGCCAGCTCACCACAGCTACGCATGGCGCATAATTCACCCCTCCACTTT
v_call: TRBV29-1; d_call: -; clone_size: many; j_call: TRBJ2-2; cdr3_length: 13; cdr3_aa: CSVHRVNTGELFF; cdr3_nt: TGCAGCGTTCACAGGGTTAACACCGGGGAGCTGTTTTTT
v_call: TRBV12-3/TRBV12-4; d_call: TRBD2; clone_size: few; j_call: TRBJ2-4; cdr3_length: 17; cdr3_aa: CASSPLGEGLDKNIQYF; cdr3_nt: TGTGCCAGCAGTCCTCTCGGGGAGGGCTTGGACAAAAACATTCAGTACTTC
v_call: TRBV20-1; d_call: -; clone_size: few; j_call: TRBJ2-1; cdr3_length: 14; cdr3_aa: CSARVLSSYNEQFF; cdr3_nt: TGCAGTGCTAGAGTACTAAGCTCCTACAATGAGCAGTTCTTC
v_call: TRBV28; d_call: -; clone_size: few; j_call: TRBJ1-5; cdr3_length: 13; cdr3_aa: CASTRTGNQPQHF; cdr3_nt: TGTGCCAGCACTCGGACCGGCAATCAGCCCCAGCATTTT
v_call: TRBV4-1; d_call: -; clone_size: few; j_call: TRBJ2-7; cdr3_length: 12; cdr3_aa: CASSHGQYEQYF; cdr3_nt: TGCGCCAGCAGCCATGGTCAGTACGAGCAGTACTTC
v_call: TRBV6-2/TRBV6-3; d_call: -; clone_size: -; j_call: TRBJ2-1; cdr3_length: 13; cdr3_aa: CAILGPEAYEQFF; cdr3_nt: TGTGCCATCCTTGGGCCGGAAGCGTATGAGCAGTTCTTC
v_call: TRBV20-1; d_call: TRBD2; clone_size: few; j_call: TRBJ2-7; cdr3_length: 15; cdr3_aa: CSAFSPSGNSYEQYF; cdr3_nt: TGCAGTGCCTTCTCGCCGAGCGGGAACTCCTACGAGCAGTACTTC